Included here is one T cell receptor (beta chain) sequence, with context. Its antigen is not identified. TCRdb's table, derived via immunoSEQ multiplex PCR, lists solely in-frame clones and lacks some. The table records fewer than 25,000 clones, around nine tenths of them present only once. These data are taken from a study of T cells in localized non-small cell lung cancer. Overall study findings and caveats: Median around 56 top-100 tumor clones were shared with paired adjacent lung. Elevated blood T cell density was associated with longer overall survival.

There are 12 residues in the CDR3. Between the trimmed V and J ends, which lost 8 bases and 2 bases, there was a span of 9 bases. Looked up from germline, CDR1 is MNHEY and CDR2 is SVGAGI. The source of this sequence is a woman aged 40-70 years with stage I lung adenocarcinoma. The specimen was peripheral blood, collected before any cancer treatment. This sequence joins TRBV6-5 and TRBJ1-2; D may be TRBD1 (5 bases). The CDR3 protein is CASAQANYGYTF. Written as DNA, the CDR3 is TGTGCCAGCGCACAGGCGAACTATGGCTACACCTTC.